This T cell receptor beta chain appears in the sequencing data of a study of T cell changes during pregnancy in multiple sclerosis. This CDR3 region has 16 residues. The J segment lost 10 bases and the V segment lost 0 bases, leaving 9 bases of the junction unmatched. The V gene's germline CDR1 is LGHNA and CDR2 YSLEER. Produced via immunoSEQ multiplex PCR; TCRdb's table is partial and in-frame only. Of around 68,000 clones in the sample, 90% were seen once. The sequence came from a female donor with multiple sclerosis, enrolled in a pregnancy study. V usage is TRBV4-3 and J usage is TRBJ2-1; 10 bases fit TRBD2. This specimen consisted of peripheral blood, obtained in the third trimester of pregnancy. CDR3: CASSQDPVASGGEQFF. In DNA, the CDR3 is TGCGCCAGCAGCCAAGATCCCGTAGCTAGCGGGGGAGAGCAGTTCTTC.